This section outlines one T cell receptor beta chain sequence together with its context. The antigen remains unidentified. Time point: week 23, last vaccination. The investigators gave 300 ug of mutant IDH1 20-mer peptide in each vaccine dose, together with topical imiquimod. The data are from a study of a mutant IDH1 vaccine in newly diagnosed glioma. Looking at the study overall: Across weeks 1, 3, 5, 7, 11, 15, 19 and 23, patients received a vaccination each time, eight in all. Vaccinations were initiated 4-6 weeks following radiotherapy alone, or were given together with temozolomide cycles. Study-level points and caveats: Shifts in the top peripheral T cell clonotypes seemed unrelated to pseudoprogression.

Using immunoSEQ multiplex PCR, the repertoire was profiled, and TCRdb retains in-frame clones only, with some absent. The data contain roughly 29,000 clones, approximately 80% of them singletons. This CDR3 comprises 15 residues. Germline CDR1 and CDR2: PRHDT and FYEKMQ (reference sequence). V was pared by 7 bases and J by 3 bases, with 10 bases of the junction left unmatched. This specimen consisted of PBMCs, obtained from a glioma patient whose treatment included an IDH1 peptide vaccine. The rearrangement uses TRBV13 and TRBJ1-1; TRBD1 aligns across 8 bases. The clonotype was recovered from a woman younger than 35 with glioma. CDR3 sequence: CASILNRGKHTEAFF. In nucleotides, the CDR3 is TGTGCCAGCATCCTGAACAGGGGGAAGCACACTGAAGCTTTCTTT.